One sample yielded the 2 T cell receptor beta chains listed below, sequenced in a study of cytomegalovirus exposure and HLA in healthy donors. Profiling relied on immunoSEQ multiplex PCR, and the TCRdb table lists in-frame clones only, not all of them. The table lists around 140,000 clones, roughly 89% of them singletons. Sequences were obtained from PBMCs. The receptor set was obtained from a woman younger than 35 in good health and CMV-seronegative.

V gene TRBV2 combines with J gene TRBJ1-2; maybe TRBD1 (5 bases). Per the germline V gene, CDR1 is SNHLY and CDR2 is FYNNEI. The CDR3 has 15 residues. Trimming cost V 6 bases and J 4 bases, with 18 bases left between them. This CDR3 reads CASRDPGGWGYGYTF. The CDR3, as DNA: TGTGCCAGCAGGGACCCGGGGGGATGGGGCTATGGCTACACCTTC.

The CDR3 region is CATSRGDSGQFF. CDR3 nucleotides: TGTGCCACCAGCAGAGGAGACTCTGGGCAGTTCTTC. The chain recombines TRBV15 with TRBJ2-1; D remains unclear. Germline assignment: CDR1 LNHNV and CDR2 YYDKDF (reference sequence). The CDR3 has 12 residues. V lost 1 base to trimming and J lost 12 bases, with 10 bases between them.